This TCR beta chain is drawn from a study of cytomegalovirus exposure and HLA in healthy donors. Researchers ran the PCR with 60 Vbeta and 13 Jbeta primers. Profiled with immunoSEQ multiplex PCR; TCRdb holds only in-frame clones, not every one. The table shows roughly 160,000 clones, with around 79% occurring only once. Regarding this clone: Its antigen remains unidentified.

Findings of the study overall: The number of N-insertions in an Asian-associated ancestry cluster was reportedly below the approximately 700-donor mean in a later analysis.

The length of the CDR3 is 15 residues. The germline V gene encodes CDR1 SEHNR and CDR2 FQNEAQ (reference sequence). V was clipped by 4 bases and J by 0 bases, with 12 bases between them. This sequence was found in a man aged 40-55 years in good health and CMV-seronegative. Sequenced input: PBMCs. The chain employs TRBV7-9 and TRBJ2-5, with a tentative D call TRBD1 (6 bases). CDR3: CASSSTGSDQETQYF. For the CDR3, the DNA is TGTGCCAGCAGCTCGACAGGATCCGACCAAGAGACCCAGTACTTC.